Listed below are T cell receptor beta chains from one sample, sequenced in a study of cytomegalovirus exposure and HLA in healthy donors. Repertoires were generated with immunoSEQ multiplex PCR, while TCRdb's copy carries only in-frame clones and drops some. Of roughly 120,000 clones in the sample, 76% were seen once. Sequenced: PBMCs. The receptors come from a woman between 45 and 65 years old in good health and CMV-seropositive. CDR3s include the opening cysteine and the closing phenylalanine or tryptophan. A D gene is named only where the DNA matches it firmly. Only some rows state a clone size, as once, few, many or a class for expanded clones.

TGTGCCAGCAGCCCCTATAACAGGGTCGACACTGAAGCTTTCTTT | CASSPYNRVDTEAFF | - | TRBJ1-1 | TRBV5-4 | 15 | -
TGTGCCAGCAGCTTAAACGGGAGGGAGACCCAGTACTTC | CASSLNGRETQYF | TRBD2 | TRBJ2-5 | TRBV7-3 | 13 | -
TGTGCCAGCTCAAACAGGGACGGATGGAACAATGAGCAGTTCTTC | CASSNRDGWNNEQFF | - | TRBJ2-1 | TRBV7-2 | 15 | -
TGTGCCAGCAGTCCGGGACTAGGAGTCTACGAGCAGTACTTC | CASSPGLGVYEQYF | TRBD2 | TRBJ2-7 | TRBV7-2 | 14 | -
TGTGCCACCAGCACACGGACAGGCCCGAACACTGAAGCTTTCTTT | CATSTRTGPNTEAFF | TRBD1 | TRBJ1-1 | TRBV15 | 15 | -
TGTGCCAGCAGCTCGGGACTAAGAACCAACAATGAGCAGTTCTTC | CASSSGLRTNNEQFF | TRBD2 | TRBJ2-1 | TRBV5-4 | 15 | -
TGTGCCAGCAGCTTAGCCGAGGGACAGGGGCGCTACGAGCAGTACTTC | CASSLAEGQGRYEQYF | TRBD1 | TRBJ2-7 | TRBV7-6 | 16 | -
TGCGCTCCTAGCCCCCGCGCTAGCGGCCTGTACAATGAGCAGTTCTTC | CAPSPRASGLYNEQFF | TRBD2 | TRBJ2-1 | TRBV10-1 | 16 | -
TGTGCCAGCAGACGAGCGGGGGACACCGGGGAGCTGTTTTTT | CASRRAGDTGELFF | TRBD2 | TRBJ2-2 | TRBV2 | 14 | -
TGTGCCATCAGTGGATTAGCCACAGATACGCAGTATTTT | CAISGLATDTQYF | - | TRBJ2-3 | TRBV10-3 | 13 | -
TGTGCCAGCAGGTCGACTACAACGAACACTGAAGCTTTCTTT | CASRSTTTNTEAFF | - | TRBJ1-1 | TRBV27 | 14 | -
TGCGCCAGCAGCGACGGGACTAGCGGGAGTTACGAGCAGTACTTC | CASSDGTSGSYEQYF | TRBD2 | TRBJ2-7 | TRBV5-1 | 15 | -
TGTGCCAGCAGCTTCACGATCAGCAGGGAAGGGGAACAGTACTTC | CASSFTISREGEQYF | - | TRBJ2-7 | TRBV7-2 | 15 | few
TGTGCCAGTCGCGGGGGGGATGAAAAACTGTTTTTT | CASRGGDEKLFF | - | TRBJ1-4 | TRBV19 | 12 | few
TGTGCCAGCAGCCCCCTGCCGGGGAGGGCAGAAGCTTTCTTT | CASSPLPGRAEAFF | - | TRBJ1-1 | TRBV7-2 | 14 | -
TGTGCCAGCTCACCATCGGCAACTAATGAAAAACTGTTTTTT | CASSPSATNEKLFF | - | TRBJ1-4 | TRBV18 | 14 | -
TGCGCCAGCAACCCCCCGGGGGGGCGGAATTCACCCCTCCACTTT | CASNPPGGRNSPLHF | - | TRBJ1-6 | TRBV10-1 | 15 | -
TGTGCCAGTAGTAACCGACAGGTGCACACCGGGGAGCTGTTTTTT | CASSNRQVHTGELFF | - | TRBJ2-2 | TRBV19 | 15 | few
TGCGCCAGCAGCCAAGGAGCAGGTAGCGGGGCCCCCAATGAGCAGTTCTTC | CASSQGAGSGAPNEQFF | TRBD2 | TRBJ2-1 | TRBV4-1 | 17 | once
TGCGCCAGCAGCTTGGAGGGGGGGGGCAATGGGGAAAAACTGTTTTTT | CASSLEGGGNGEKLFF | - | TRBJ1-4 | TRBV5-1 | 16 | -
TGTGCTAGTGGTTTACCGGACAGGCATGGCTTCGAGCAGTACTTC | CASGLPDRHGFEQYF | TRBD1 | TRBJ2-7 | TRBV12-5 | 15 | -
TGTGCCAGCAGCTTCGGCGGACTGGGGGGAAACACCATATATTTT | CASSFGGLGGNTIYF | - | TRBJ1-3 | TRBV7-9 | 15 | few
TGTGCCAGCAGCCAAGGGGGCAGCAATCAGCCCCAGCATTTT | CASSQGGSNQPQHF | TRBD1 | TRBJ1-5 | TRBV5-4 | 14 | few
TGTGCCAGCTCACCAGGGCAGGGTGGAGACTATGGCTACACCTTC | CASSPGQGGDYGYTF | - | TRBJ1-2 | TRBV18 | 15 | -
TGCAGCGTTGCTAAGGGGCCGAACACTGAAGCTTTCTTT | CSVAKGPNTEAFF | - | TRBJ1-1 | TRBV29-1 | 13 | -
TGTGCCAGCAGCTGGGGACGGGAGGCCACTGAAGCTTTCTTT | CASSWGREATEAFF | - | TRBJ1-1 | TRBV5-4 | 14 | -
TGTGCCAGCAGCAGACTAGCGGCGAACACCGGGGAGCTGTTTTTT | CASSRLAANTGELFF | TRBD2 | TRBJ2-2 | TRBV5-6 | 15 | once
TGTGCCAGCAGCTACAGGAAGCGAGACACAGATACGCAGTATTTT | CASSYRKRDTDTQYF | - | TRBJ2-3 | TRBV6-6 | 15 | -
TGTGCCAGCAGCTCTAGCGGGTACAATGAGCAGTTCTTC | CASSSSGYNEQFF | TRBD2 | TRBJ2-1 | TRBV7-9 | 13 | -
TGTGCCAGCAGTGGGTTCGCGGGAGGCCGGGAAGAGACCCAGTACTTC | CASSGFAGGREETQYF | TRBD2 | TRBJ2-5 | TRBV2 | 16 | -
TGTGCCAGCAGCTGGAGCGGGACCTCCTACAATGAGCAGTTCTTC | CASSWSGTSYNEQFF | TRBD2 | TRBJ2-1 | TRBV7-3 | 15 | -
TGTGCCAGCAGTTTGGGAGGGGCGAACACCGGGGAGCTGTTTTTT | CASSLGGANTGELFF | TRBD2 | TRBJ2-2 | TRBV28 | 15 | -
TGTGCCAGCAGCCAAGTCCGGGGGGATAATTCACCCCTCCACTTT | CASSQVRGDNSPLHF | - | TRBJ1-6 | TRBV14 | 15 | few
TGTGCCAGCAGCCAAGATGGGCCAGGTGGTGGCTACACCTTC | CASSQDGPGGGYTF | - | TRBJ1-2 | TRBV14 | 14 | -
TGCAGCGTTGAATTGGCAGGATCGAACTATGGCTACACCTTC | CSVELAGSNYGYTF | - | TRBJ1-2 | TRBV29-1 | 14 | -
TGTGCCAGCAGCTCCTTCGGACAGTATCAAGAGACCCAGTACTTC | CASSSFGQYQETQYF | - | TRBJ2-5 | TRBV9 | 15 | -
TGTGCCAGCAGGAGGGCGGGAGCTCCCATAATCTACGAGCAGTACTTC | CASRRAGAPIIYEQYF | TRBD2 | TRBJ2-7 | TRBV5-6 | 16 | -
TGTGCCAGCAGCTTGGCCGGGACAGGCTATGGCTACACCTTC | CASSLAGTGYGYTF | TRBD1 | TRBJ1-2 | TRBV5-4 | 14 | once
TGTGCCATCAGTGGCGGCCTAACTAAAAGCTCTGGGGCCAACGGCCTGACTTTC | CAISGGLTKSSGANGLTF | - | TRBJ2-6 | TRBV10-3 | 18 | -
TGTGCCAGCAGTTTATCACGTCGGGGGAAATCAGGTGGCTACACCTTC | CASSLSRRGKSGGYTF | - | TRBJ1-2 | TRBV28 | 16 | -
TGCGCCAGCAGCCGGACTAGCGGGGGGGTAGGTGGGGCCAACGTCCTGACTTTC | CASSRTSGGVGGANVLTF | TRBD2 | TRBJ2-6 | TRBV4-3 | 18 | -
TGCGCCAGCAGCTCCACCTGGGGGGGAGAGAACACCGGGGAGCTGTTTTTT | CASSSTWGGENTGELFF | TRBD2 | TRBJ2-2 | TRBV5-1 | 17 | -
TGTGCCAGCAGTCCCCGGCGGGGGTCCTACGAGCAGTACTTC | CASSPRRGSYEQYF | TRBD2 | TRBJ2-7 | TRBV6-5 | 14 | few
TGTGCCAGCAGTCCGGGACAGCTCTATGGCTACACCTTC | CASSPGQLYGYTF | TRBD1 | TRBJ1-2 | TRBV6-6 | 13 | -
TGTGCCAGTAGTATCTTCGATGAGCAGTTCTTC | CASSIFDEQFF | - | TRBJ2-1 | TRBV19 | 11 | few
TGTGCCAGCAGACGGGACTCGGGAGAGCAGTACTTC | CASRRDSGEQYF | - | TRBJ2-7 | TRBV7-2 | 12 | few
TGTGCCAGTATCCGGGACTTCGACTATGGCTACACCTTC | CASIRDFDYGYTF | - | TRBJ1-2 | TRBV19 | 13 | -
TGTGCCAGCACTCCTCCCCGGCTAGCGGGAGGGGGTGAGCAGTTCTTC | CASTPPRLAGGGEQFF | TRBD2 | TRBJ2-1 | TRBV7-9 | 16 | -